What follows describes a single T cell receptor (beta chain). TCRdb's copy holds only in-frame clones and misses some; the assay was immunoSEQ multiplex PCR. The sample includes over 950,000 clones, approximately 80% of them seen just once. Germline values: CDR1 SGHRS, CDR2 YFSETQ. Trimming removed 0 bases from V and 0 bases from J, with 9 bases in between. This CDR3 contains 15 residues. These data come from a study of shared clonotypes between healthy human individuals. The material sequenced was memory CD4+ T cells from PBMCs. The subset denotes: CD45RA-negative fraction. This receptor was obtained from a man aged 18 to 30 in good health. Some clones in this sample may be carry-over from other donors' samples. The V call is TRBV5-1, the J call TRBJ1-1; no reliable D call. Written as DNA, the CDR3 is TGCGCCAGCAGCTTGGCACAGCCAATGAACACTGAAGCTTTCTTT. Protein: CASSLAQPMNTEAFF.